This entry describes one T cell receptor (beta chain). This clone appeared a few times. Its antigen is still unknown. No quality values exist for individual bases; no much larger clone is one base distant. TCRbeta repertoires were sequenced from genomic DNA with the immunoSEQ hsTCRB assay version 4 in survey mode. For TCRbeta sequencing, genomic DNA was diluted to roughly 9.4 ng/uL, with up to 1 ug used per sample. The study's processing was this. TCRbeta data were analyzed in ImmunoSeq Analyzer 3.0, with diversity computed on productive nucleotide rearrangements. Using the Immunarch R package, the improved Chao index served to estimate lower-bound TCR diversity and the Gini coefficient served to estimate clonality. Different nucleotide rearrangements encoding the same CDR3beta amino acid sequence were counted as distinct clonotypes. TCRbeta sequences significantly enriched in antigen-responding cells relative to anti-CD3/anti-CD28-activated cells were identified by differential abundance analysis. Using predicted peptide-MHC specificity as the basis, GLIPH2 grouped TCRs into clusters, both for each participant individually and for the merged data sets that combined participants. Here the immuneACCESS table is served through TCRdb, limited to in-frame sequences with V and J called. Missing clones are a known gap in these copies; in checked studies unresolved V genes cover under half, and the rest lacks a known reason. V and J calls and clone size are those listed in that table; D and trimming were worked out from the DNA. The sample records 46,000 or so clones, about four fifths of which are singletons. The ten most abundant clones make up about 3% of the sample.

This sample was included in a study of persistence of HIV-infected CD4 T cells (dated by TCRdb to the early 2020s). A note on the overall study: CMV- and HIV-1 Gag-responding CD4+ T cells were isolated from ART-treated individuals so that antigen-driven clonal expansion of HIV-1-infected cells could be examined. In the cross-participant TCR cluster analysis, roughly 8 participants were included for CMV and 6 or 7 participants were included for Gag. Peripheral blood samples of up to roughly 180 mL were obtained at multiple time points, with the exception of two participants, for whom leukapheresis was performed at a single time point. The median time participants had been on suppressive ART was about eight years. Proviral sequencing was used to assess clonality among infected cells, whereas TCRbeta sequencing gauged the clonality of all cells within each sorted population. Study-wide conclusions, independent of this receptor: Restriction of bulk TCR analyses to the rare CMV-responding cells that actually carried HIV-1 proviruses was not possible. Enrichment of degenerate expanded CDR3beta sequences was found in antigen-responding cells, suggesting convergent selection of CD4+ responses to CMV and Gag. TCRbeta richness in CMV- and Gag-responding cells was significantly lower than in anti-CD3/anti-CD28-responding cells; CMV-responding cells had higher oligoclonality than CD3/CD28-stimulated and Gag-responding cells. Within the same sorted populations, how oligoclonal the TCRs were correlated with how oligoclonal the proviruses were. Few individuals were included in the study, and only a limited range of antigens was tested.

The germline ends are 11 bases apart after V is trimmed by 2 bases and J by 7 bases. For CDR1 and CDR2, the germline V gene (reference sequence) lists MNHEY and SMNVEV. The CDR3 numbers 13 residues from cysteine through phenylalanine. The DNA shown is the 39-base CDR3, in frame from base 1. The treatment or condition tag for this specimen amounts to: suppressive antiretroviral therapy. Lysates of CMV-infected fibroblasts at 10 ug/mL were used to stimulate the cells. Memory CD4+ T cells that did not respond, being CD40L-negative, CD69-negative and CD45RO-high, were sorted as memory populations depleted of antigen-responding cells. Participants were HIV-1-infected adults who started suppressive ART during chronic infection. For at least 4 years, the participants' plasma HIV-1 RNA had been undetectable, below 50 copies/mL. To be included, a participant needed positive CMV serology and a CD4+ T cell count above 400 cells/uL. Before stimulation, PBMCs were isolated using density centrifugation and depleted of CD8+ T cells. For about 20 hours, CD8-depleted PBMCs were stimulated with anti-CD28/CD49d costimulation, a CD40-blocking antibody, and enfuvirtide, which was added to prevent new infections. Cell sorting was done on a Beckman Coulter MoFlo Legacy or XDP sorter, and dead cells were excluded with propidium iodide. Genomic DNA was extracted with the QIAamp DNA Mini Kit for samples above one million cells, otherwise with the Quick-DNA Microprep Kit.

Here the chain combines TRBV27 and TRBJ1-1; the D gene is not confidently resolved. This sample comprised CD4+ T cells sorted from PBMCs after approximately 19-hour stimulation, obtained from a patient who received antiretroviral therapy. Taken with the paper, the label for cell subset or site translates to: CD40L-CD69- CD45RO-high memory CD4 T cells not responding to CMV lysate. The source of this sequence is an adult man with HIV who was CMV-seropositive. The nucleotide sequence reads as follows: TGTGCCAGCAGTTTACGGGAGATCGATGAAGCTTTCTTT. It is translated as CASSLREIDEAFF.